Detailed here is one T cell receptor beta chain. One end of the junction is discordant with germline, which a read error may explain. The data originate from a study of T cells after posttransplantation cyclophosphamide. Profiled with immunoSEQ multiplex PCR; TCRdb holds only in-frame clones, not every one. The sample was found to contain tens of thousands of clones, and every one recurs. The germline V gene has CDR1 SGHDN and CDR2 FVKESK. The CDR3 has 15 amino acids. The gene calls are TRBV14 and TRBJ2-2; D possibly corresponds to TRBD2 (5 bases). Sequencing was performed on PBMCs. The source of this sequence is a middle-aged man in good health, CMV-negative, and a related stem cell transplant donor. The CDR3 DNA sequence: TGTGCCAGCAGCCAAGTACTAGGGCCGACCGGGGAGCCGTTTTTT. It encodes CASSQVLGPTGEPFF.